These 14 T cell receptor beta chains were all obtained from the same sample, sequenced in a study of cytomegalovirus exposure and HLA in healthy donors. PCR used 60 Vbeta primers and 13 Jbeta primers. Sequenced by immunoSEQ multiplex PCR; TCRdb stores in-frame clones only, minus some. Altogether approximately 110,000 clones are present, roughly 70% being singletons, with the ten largest covering around 8.2%. The sample taken for sequencing was PBMCs. Receptors originate from a man aged 30 to 45 in good health and CMV-seropositive.

Only a few counts were recorded for this clone. The J gene is TRBJ1-1, the V gene TRBV30; no firm D call. CDR1 and CDR2 from the germline V gene are GTSNPN and SVGIG (reference sequence). The CDR3 contains 12 residues. V lost 2 bases to trimming and J lost 5 bases, with 9 bases between them. In nucleotides, the CDR3 is TGTGCCTGGAGTTTCGGGGAGACTGAAGCTTTCTTT. Translating it yields CAWSFGETEAFF.

The V gene is TRBV19, the J gene TRBJ1-4; a weak D match, TRBD1 (5 bases). V lost 8 bases, J lost 7 bases, and 14 bases lay in between. From germline, CDR1 is LNHDA and CDR2 SQIVND (reference sequence). The CDR3 spans 13 residues. This chain's CDR3 is CASYGGVGEKLFF. As DNA, the CDR3 is TGTGCCAGTTACGGGGGAGTGGGTGAAAAACTGTTTTTT. The whole variable domain, filled in from reference TRBV19 and TRBJ1-4, reads DGGITQSPKYLFRKEGQNVTLSCEQNLNHDAMYWYRQDPGQGLRLIYYSQIVNDFQKGDIAEGYSVSREKKESFPLTVTSAQKNPTAFYLCASYGGVGEKLFFGSGTQLSVL.

This clone is categorized as medium-sized (0.01 to 0.1%). CDR3 in DNA: TGTGCTAGTGGCCAAGCGGGAAGCGGACTCGATGAGCAGTTCTTC. Translating gives CASGQAGSGLDEQFF. The V call is TRBV12-5, the J call TRBJ2-1; TRBD2 matches 7 bases. V lost 6 bases and J lost 8; bases outside the gene matches: 13. This CDR3 region has 15 residues. Per the germline V gene, CDR1 is LGHNT and CDR2 is FRNRAP.

The J gene is TRBJ2-5, the V gene TRBV5-1; TRBD2 is a possible D gene (7 bases). V dropped 0 bases and J dropped 4 bases, with 19 bases sitting between them. This CDR3 comprises 17 residues. Looked up from germline, CDR1 is SGHRS and CDR2 is YFSETQ. In nucleotides, the CDR3 is TGCGCCAGCAGCTTGGCGAAAAGGGGGGGAGGTCCAGAGACCCAGTACTTC. Encoded protein: CASSLAKRGGGPETQYF.

The V call is TRBV5-1, the J call TRBJ2-1; TRBD2 matches 11 bases. The germline V gene encodes CDR1 SGHRS and CDR2 YFSETQ. V gave up 3 bases and J gave up 3 bases; unmatched junction bases: 11. This CDR3 region has 18 residues. The CDR3 bases are TGCGCCAGCAGCTCCATTGCGGTTAGCGGGAGGGTCTACAATGAGCAGTTCTTC. Translation gives CASSSIAVSGRVYNEQFF.

The J gene is TRBJ2-3, the V gene TRBV7-8, with 8 bases aligning to TRBD2. The V gene end was trimmed by 3 bases and the J gene end by 0 bases; junction bases not matched to a gene: 11. The CDR3 totals 18 residues. The germline gives CDR1 SGHVS, CDR2 FQNEAQ. The CDR3 spells CASSFQVRRGRSTDTQYF. DNA of the CDR3: TGTGCCAGCAGCTTCCAAGTTCGGCGCGGGAGGAGCACAGATACGCAGTATTTT.

The chain is built from TRBV6-1 and TRBJ1-3; TRBD1 matches 8 bases. The CDR3 is made up of 16 amino acids. J lost 4 bases, V lost 2 bases, and 7 bases had no gene match. Germline V CDR1 and CDR2: MNHNS, SASEGT. In DNA, the CDR3 is TGTGCCAGCAGTGAACTACCTGGGACAGGAGGAAACACCATATATTTT. This gives the protein CASSELPGTGGNTIYF.

The chain is built from TRBV29-1 and TRBJ2-7, with 9 bases aligning to TRBD1. V was pared by 7 bases and J by 1 base, with 8 bases of the junction left unmatched. The CDR3 totals 14 residues. Germline CDR1 SQVTM, CDR2 ANQGSEA. The CDR3 nucleotides are TGCAGCGCCTCGACAGGGGGGTCGTCCTACGAGCAGTACGTC. Its protein is CSASTGGSSYEQYV.

The chain carries TRBV7-9 and TRBJ1-1; a possible D gene is TRBD1 (5 bases). Germline CDR1 is SEHNR and CDR2 is FQNEAQ (reference sequence). V dropped 1 base and J dropped 4 bases, with 13 bases sitting between them. The CDR3 length is 15 residues. The CDR3 protein is CASSLGEGRTTEAFF. CDR3 DNA: TGTGCCAGCAGCTTAGGGGAGGGGCGTACCACTGAAGCTTTCTTT.

This chain links TRBV6-1 with TRBJ2-7; D is perhaps TRBD1 (5 bases). The length of the CDR3 is 13 residues. The V and J ends lost 1 base and 6 bases respectively, with 10 bases between them. The germline CDR1 and CDR2 sequences are MNHNS and SASEGT. The CDR3 nucleotides are TGTGCCAGCAGTGAAGGGGCAGGGCTCGAGCAGTACTTC. This gives the protein CASSEGAGLEQYF.

The chain links TRBV29-1 to TRBJ1-2; perhaps TRBD1 as D (6 bases). The V end was cut by 3 bases, the J end by 4 bases, with 15 bases between. Germline lookup yields CDR1 SQVTM and CDR2 ANQGSEA. CDR3 length: 14 amino acids. This chain's CDR3 is CSVDKQGDSYGYTF. CDR3 DNA sequence: TGCAGCGTTGATAAACAGGGCGACAGCTATGGCTACACCTTC.

The V call is TRBV7-6, the J call TRBJ1-2; 7 bases agree with TRBD1. V trimming: 5 bases; J trimming: 4 bases; junction bases outside the gene matches: 13. Germline CDR1 is SGHVS and CDR2 is FNYEAQ. The CDR3 is 16 residues long. In DNA, the CDR3 is TGTGCCAGCAGCCCCACCGTTTGGACAGGACGCTATGGCTACACCTTC. Amino acid sequence: CASSPTVWTGRYGYTF.

This clone was detected once. V is TRBV9 and J is TRBJ2-1; 9 positions agree with TRBD2. Germline loops: CDR1 SGDLS, CDR2 YYNGEE. The length of the CDR3 is 13 residues. J lost 10 bases, V lost 2 bases, and 4 bases had no gene match. In nucleotides, the CDR3 is TGTGCCAGCAGCGTGGGACTAGCCCTAGAGCAGTTCTTC. Residues: CASSVGLALEQFF.

The V gene is TRBV4-2, the J gene TRBJ2-7; a possible D gene is TRBD2 (5 bases). CDR3 length: 14 amino acids. Between the trimmed V and J ends, which lost 1 base and 0 bases, there was a span of 7 bases. CDR1 and CDR2 from the germline V gene are LGHNA and YNFKEQ. The CDR3 here is CASSQGGPSYEQYF. Here the CDR3 DNA reads TGTGCCAGCAGCCAAGGAGGGCCCTCCTACGAGCAGTACTTC.